This paragraph covers one T cell receptor (beta chain) sequence. The antigen remains undetermined. V was shortened by 0 bases and J by 7 bases, with 9 bases between the two germline ends. Germline loops: CDR1 SGHTA, CDR2 FQGNSA. The CDR3 extends over 13 amino acids. This sample is part of a study of cytomegalovirus exposure and HLA in healthy donors. PCR primers comprised 60 Vbeta and 13 Jbeta primers. Method: immunoSEQ multiplex PCR; TCRdb's copy keeps in-frame clones and lacks some. Of 55,000 to 75,000 clones listed, around 87% are singletons. Notes on the study in general: From TCR beta sequences, most subjects' HLA-A and HLA-B alleles were reportedly predicted accurately. There were reportedly fewer N-insertions in an Asian-associated ancestry cluster than the roughly 670-donor mean, in a later analysis. Earlier results showed most TCR beta V segments being productive about 90% or about 30% of the time. As confirmed in vitro, a few CMV-associated chains were specific for CMV antigens.

The J gene is TRBJ1-1, the V gene TRBV7-2; no firm D call. This TCR derives from a man between 18 and 29 years old in good health and CMV-seronegative. Sequenced input: PBMCs. DNA of the CDR3: TGTGCCAGCAGCTTAGCGGCAGTCAGTGAAGCTTTCTTT. Translated: CASSLAAVSEAFF.